This TCR beta chain is from a study of early T cells in non-severe SARS-CoV-2 infection. Via MiXCR, TCRdb re-called the 5' RACE reads, giving one row per CDR3 protein. The sample holds about 58,000 distinct CDR3 sequences, 10% to 15% seen once. V was clipped by 1 base and J by 3 bases; unmatched bases: 6. CDR3 length equals 15 residues. CDR1 and CDR2 from the germline V gene are LNHNV and YYDKDF (reference sequence). Sequenced sample: whole blood. This TCR came from an adult who was a healthcare worker with PCR-confirmed SARS-CoV-2 infection or an uninfected control (not recorded which). The gene calls are TRBV15 and TRBJ2-7; TRBD1 matches at 7 bases. CDR3 sequence (DNA): TGTGCCACCAGCAGAGTAGAGGGGGCGGACTACGAGCAGTACTTC. Protein: CATSRVEGADYEQYF.